The table lists the clone carrying this T cell receptor beta chain with many counts. TCRdb re-called the RT-PCR reads with MiXCR, one entry per CDR3 protein. The sample has about 680,000 distinct CDR3 sequences; approximately 15% are singletons. Trimming removed 4 bases at V and 2 bases at J, with 7 bases between. This CDR3 comprises 12 residues. Germline V gives CDR1 SQVTM, CDR2 ANQGSEA. The V call is TRBV29-1, the J call TRBJ2-3; a weak D match, TRBD1 (6 bases). This clonotype was obtained from a female donor in good health, serving as a healthy control. Specimen: memory CD4+ T cells from blood. The CDR3 bases are TGCAGCGTTGGGACAGACACAGATACGCAGTATTTT. Translated: CSVGTDTDTQYF.